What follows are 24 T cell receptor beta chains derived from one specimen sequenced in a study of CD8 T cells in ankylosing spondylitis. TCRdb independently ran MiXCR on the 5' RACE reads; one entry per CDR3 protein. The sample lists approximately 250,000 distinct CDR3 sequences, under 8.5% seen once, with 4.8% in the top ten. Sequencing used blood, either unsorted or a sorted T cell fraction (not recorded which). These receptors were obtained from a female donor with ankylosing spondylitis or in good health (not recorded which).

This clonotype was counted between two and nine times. The CDR3 DNA follows: TGTGCCAGCAGCCGCGGGACCGGCAAAAACACCATATATTTT. Amino acid sequence: CASSRGTGKNTIYF. The rearrangement links TRBV5-6 to TRBJ1-3; weak D call: TRBD1 (5 bases). V was clipped by 4 bases and J by 6 bases, with 14 bases between them. CDR3 size: 14 residues. CDR1 is SGHDT and CDR2 is YYEEEE in the germline V gene.

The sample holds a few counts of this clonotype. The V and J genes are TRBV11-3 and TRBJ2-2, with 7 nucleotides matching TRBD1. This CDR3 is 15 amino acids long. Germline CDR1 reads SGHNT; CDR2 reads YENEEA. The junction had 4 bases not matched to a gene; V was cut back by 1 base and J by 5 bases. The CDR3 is CASSLARGQTGELFF. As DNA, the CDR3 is TGTGCCAGCAGCTTAGCCAGGGGACAGACCGGGGAGCTGTTTTTT.

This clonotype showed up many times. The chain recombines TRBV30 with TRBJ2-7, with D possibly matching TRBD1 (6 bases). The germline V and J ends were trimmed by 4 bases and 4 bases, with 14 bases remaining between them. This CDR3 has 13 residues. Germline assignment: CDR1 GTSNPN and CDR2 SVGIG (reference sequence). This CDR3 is CAWTPDRRYEQYF. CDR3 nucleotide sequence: TGTGCCTGGACCCCTGACAGGAGGTACGAGCAGTACTTC. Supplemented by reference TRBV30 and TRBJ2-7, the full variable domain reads SQTIHQWPATLVQPVGSPLSLECTVEGTSNPNLYWYRQAAGRGLQLLFYSVGIGQISSEVPQNLSASRPQDRQFILSSKKLLLSDSGFYLCAWTPDRRYEQYFGPGTRLTVT.

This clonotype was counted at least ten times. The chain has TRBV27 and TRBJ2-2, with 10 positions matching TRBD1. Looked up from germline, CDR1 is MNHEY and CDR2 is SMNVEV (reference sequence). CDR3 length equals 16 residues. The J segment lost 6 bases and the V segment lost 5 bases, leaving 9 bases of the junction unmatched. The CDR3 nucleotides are TGTGCCAGCAGTGACACGGGACAGGGGTTTCCCGGGGAGCTGTTTTTT. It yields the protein CASSDTGQGFPGELFF.

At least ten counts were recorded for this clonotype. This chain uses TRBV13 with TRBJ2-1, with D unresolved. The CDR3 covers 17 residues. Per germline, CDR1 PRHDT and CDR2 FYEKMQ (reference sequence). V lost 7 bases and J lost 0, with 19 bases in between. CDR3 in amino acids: CASTTNYGPSSYNEQFF. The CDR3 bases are TGTGCCAGCACCACCAACTACGGGCCGAGCTCCTACAATGAGCAGTTCTTC.

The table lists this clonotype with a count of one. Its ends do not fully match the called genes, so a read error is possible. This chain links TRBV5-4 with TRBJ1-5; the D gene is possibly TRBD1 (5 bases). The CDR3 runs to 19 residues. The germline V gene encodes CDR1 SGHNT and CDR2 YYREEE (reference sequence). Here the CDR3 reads CASSFTWEKGPGSNQSQHF. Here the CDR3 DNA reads TGTGCCAGCAGCTTTACTTGGGAGAAGGGGCCGGGAAGCAATCAGTCCCAGCATTTT. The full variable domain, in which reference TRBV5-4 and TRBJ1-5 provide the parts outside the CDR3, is ETGVTQSPTHLIKTRGQQVTLRCSSQSGHNTVSWYQQALGQGPQFIFQYYREEENGRGNFPPRFSGLQFPNYSSELNVNALELDDSALYLCASSFTWEKGPGSNQSQHFGDGTRLSIL.

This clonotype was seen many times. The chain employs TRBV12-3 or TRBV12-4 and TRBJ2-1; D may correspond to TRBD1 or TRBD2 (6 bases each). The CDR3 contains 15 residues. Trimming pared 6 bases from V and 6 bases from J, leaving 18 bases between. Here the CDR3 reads CASRHTGPGANEQFF. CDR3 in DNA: TGTGCCAGCAGGCACACAGGACCGGGGGCCAATGAGCAGTTCTTC.

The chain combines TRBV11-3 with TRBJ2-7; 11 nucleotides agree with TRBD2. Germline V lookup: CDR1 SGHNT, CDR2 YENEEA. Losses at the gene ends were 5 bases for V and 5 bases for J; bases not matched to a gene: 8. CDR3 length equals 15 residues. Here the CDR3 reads CASSNELAGDHEQYF. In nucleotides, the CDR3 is TGTGCCAGCAGCAACGAACTAGCGGGAGACCACGAGCAGTACTTC.

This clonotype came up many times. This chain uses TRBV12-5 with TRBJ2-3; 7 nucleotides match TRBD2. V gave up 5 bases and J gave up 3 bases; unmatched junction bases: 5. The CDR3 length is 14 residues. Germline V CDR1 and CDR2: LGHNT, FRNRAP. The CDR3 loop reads CASGLGLVTDTQYF. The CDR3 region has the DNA TGTGCTAGTGGTCTCGGACTAGTAACAGATACGCAGTATTTT.

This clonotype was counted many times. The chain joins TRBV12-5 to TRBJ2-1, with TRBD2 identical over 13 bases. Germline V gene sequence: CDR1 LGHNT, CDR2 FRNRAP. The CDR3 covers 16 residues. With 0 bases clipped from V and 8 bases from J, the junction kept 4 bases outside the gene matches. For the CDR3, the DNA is TGTGCTAGTGGTTTGGTCCGGACTAGCGGGAGAGATGAGCAGTTCTTC. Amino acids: CASGLVRTSGRDEQFF. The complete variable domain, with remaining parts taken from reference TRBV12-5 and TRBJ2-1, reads DARVTQTPRHKVTEMGQEVTMRCQPILGHNTVFWYRQTMMQGLELLAYFRNRAPLDDSGMPKDRFSAEMPDATLATLKIQPSEPRDSAVYFCASGLVRTSGRDEQFFGPGTRLTVL.

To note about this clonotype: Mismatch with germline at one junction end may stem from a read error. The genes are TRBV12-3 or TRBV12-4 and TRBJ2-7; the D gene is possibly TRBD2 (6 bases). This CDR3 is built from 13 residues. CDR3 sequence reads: CTSSHGPGGEQYF. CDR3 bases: TGTACCAGCAGCCACGGACCCGGGGGCGAGCAGTACTTC.

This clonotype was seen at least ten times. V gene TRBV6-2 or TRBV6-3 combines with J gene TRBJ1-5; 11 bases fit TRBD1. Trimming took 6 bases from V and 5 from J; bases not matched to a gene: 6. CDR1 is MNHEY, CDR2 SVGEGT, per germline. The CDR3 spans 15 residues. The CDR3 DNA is TGTGCCAGCAGACCCGGGACAGGGGGACATCAGCCCCAGCATTTT. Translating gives CASRPGTGGHQPQHF.

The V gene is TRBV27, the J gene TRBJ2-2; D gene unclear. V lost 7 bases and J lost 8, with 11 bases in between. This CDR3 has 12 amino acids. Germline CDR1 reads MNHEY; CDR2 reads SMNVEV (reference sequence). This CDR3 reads CASTGRAGELFF. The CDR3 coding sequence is TGTGCCAGCACGGGTAGGGCAGGGGAGCTGTTTTTT.

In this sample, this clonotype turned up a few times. In DNA form, the CDR3 reads TGTGCCAGCAGCTTATTTAAACGGACCACAAGTGGGTATGGCTACACCTTC. Protein: CASSLFKRTTSGYGYTF. The rearrangement links TRBV7-2 to TRBJ1-2; no reliable D call. CDR1 and CDR2 from the germline V gene are SGHTA and FQGNSA. The length of the CDR3 is 17 residues. V was shortened by 2 bases and J by 5 bases, with 21 bases between the two germline ends.

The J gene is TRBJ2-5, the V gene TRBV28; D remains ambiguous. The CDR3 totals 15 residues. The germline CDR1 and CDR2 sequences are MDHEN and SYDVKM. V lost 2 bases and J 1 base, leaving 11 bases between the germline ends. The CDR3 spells CASSLGLGPQETQYF. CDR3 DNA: TGTGCCAGCAGTTTAGGCTTGGGCCCCCAAGAGACCCAGTACTTC.

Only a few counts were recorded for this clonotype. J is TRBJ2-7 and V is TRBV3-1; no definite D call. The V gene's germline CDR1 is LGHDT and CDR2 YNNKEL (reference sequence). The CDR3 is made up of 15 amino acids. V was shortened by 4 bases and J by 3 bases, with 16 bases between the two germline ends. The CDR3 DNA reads TGTGCCAGCAGCCTCCGAATAGGGCGGAACTACGAGCAGTACTTC. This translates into CASSLRIGRNYEQYF.

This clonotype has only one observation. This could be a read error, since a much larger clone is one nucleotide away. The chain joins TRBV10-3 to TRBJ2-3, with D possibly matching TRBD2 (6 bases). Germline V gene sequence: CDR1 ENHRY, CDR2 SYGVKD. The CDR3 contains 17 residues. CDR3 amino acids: CAITPSVRESGADTLYF. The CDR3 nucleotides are TGTGCCATCACTCCTTCGGTCCGGGAGTCAGGCGCAGATACGCTGTATTTT.

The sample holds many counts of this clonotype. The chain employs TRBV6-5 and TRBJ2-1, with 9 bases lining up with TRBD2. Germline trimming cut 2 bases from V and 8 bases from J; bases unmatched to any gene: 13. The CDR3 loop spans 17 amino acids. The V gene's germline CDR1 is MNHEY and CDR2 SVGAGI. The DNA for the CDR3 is TGTGCCAGCAGTTACGTTGTGGGTAGCGGGAGAAGGTATGAGCAGTTCTTC. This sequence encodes CASSYVVGSGRRYEQFF.

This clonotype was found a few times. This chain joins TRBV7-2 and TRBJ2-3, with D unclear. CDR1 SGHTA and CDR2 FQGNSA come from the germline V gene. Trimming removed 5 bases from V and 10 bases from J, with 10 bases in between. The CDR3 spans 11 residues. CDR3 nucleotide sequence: TGTGCCAGCAGCCCCAGTAAGGCGCAGTATTTT. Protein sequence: CASSPSKAQYF.

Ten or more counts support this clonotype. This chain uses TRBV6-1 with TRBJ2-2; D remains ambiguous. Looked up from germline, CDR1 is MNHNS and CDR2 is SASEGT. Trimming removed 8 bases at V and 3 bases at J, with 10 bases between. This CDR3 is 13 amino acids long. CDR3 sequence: CASASLDTGELFF. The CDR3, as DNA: TGTGCCAGCGCTTCTCTGGACACCGGGGAGCTGTTTTTT.

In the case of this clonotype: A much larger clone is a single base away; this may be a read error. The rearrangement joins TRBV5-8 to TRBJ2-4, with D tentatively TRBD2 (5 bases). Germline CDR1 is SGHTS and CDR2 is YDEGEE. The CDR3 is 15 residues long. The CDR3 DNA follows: TGTGTCAGCAACCTGAGGAGGCCAGCCAAAAACATTCAGTACTTC. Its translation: CVSNLRRPAKNIQYF. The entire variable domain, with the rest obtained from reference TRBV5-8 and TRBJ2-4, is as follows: EAGVTQSPTHLIKTRGQQATLRCSPISGHTSVYWYQQALGLGLQFLLWYDEGEERNRGNFPPRFSGRQFPNYSSELNVNALELEDSALYLCVSNLRRPAKNIQYFGAGTRLSVL.

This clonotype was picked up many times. The CDR3 spells CSVGGGPEAFF. The CDR3 DNA is TGCAGCGTTGGAGGGGGACCCGAAGCTTTCTTT. The chain is built from TRBV29-1 and TRBJ1-1, with D perhaps matching TRBD1 (6 bases). The CDR3 spans 11 residues. V gave up 4 bases and J gave up 8 bases, with 11 bases separating them. Germline V gives CDR1 SQVTM, CDR2 ANQGSEA.

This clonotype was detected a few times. The CDR3 sequence is CASSKQVLNSYEQYF. CDR3 bases: TGTGCCAGCAGTAAACAGGTTTTGAATTCCTACGAGCAGTACTTC. The chain combines TRBV6-1 with TRBJ2-7; perhaps TRBD1 as D (5 bases). This CDR3 region has 15 residues. From germline, CDR1 is MNHNS and CDR2 SASEGT. V was trimmed by 5 bases and J by 1 base, leaving 15 bases between them.

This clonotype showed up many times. The CDR3 here is CASSPYRVGYTF. CDR3 nucleotides: TGTGCCAGCAGTCCTTACAGGGTCGGCTACACCTTC. This chain uses TRBV6-2 or TRBV6-3 with TRBJ1-2, with a weak D call TRBD1 (6 bases). The V end was cut by 5 bases, the J end by 8 bases, with 12 bases between. This CDR3 contains 12 residues. The germline CDR1 and CDR2 sequences are MNHEY and SVGEGT.